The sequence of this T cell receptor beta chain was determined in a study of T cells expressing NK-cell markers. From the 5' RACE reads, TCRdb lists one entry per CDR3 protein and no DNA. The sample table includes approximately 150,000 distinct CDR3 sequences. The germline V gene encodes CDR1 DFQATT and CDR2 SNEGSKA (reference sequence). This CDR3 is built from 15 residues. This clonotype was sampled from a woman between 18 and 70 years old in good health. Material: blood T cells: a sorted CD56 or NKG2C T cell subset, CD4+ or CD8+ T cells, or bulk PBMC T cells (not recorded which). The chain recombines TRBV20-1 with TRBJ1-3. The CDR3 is CSARDRQHSGNTIYF.